A single sample gave rise to the 9 T cell receptor beta chains below, sequenced in a study of cytomegalovirus exposure and HLA in healthy donors. The PCR made use of 60 Vbeta and 13 Jbeta primers. Assay used: immunoSEQ multiplex PCR; TCRdb lists only in-frame clones, some missing. Among 90,000 to 120,000 clones listed, around 74% were seen once. Material: PBMCs. These receptors came from a male donor in good health and CMV-seropositive.

The J gene is TRBJ2-1, the V gene TRBV2; possible D gene TRBD2, 5 bases. The ends were cut back, 8 bases at V and 0 bases at J, with 11 bases in the middle. CDR3 length: 14 residues. CDR1 SNHLY and CDR2 FYNNEI come from the germline V gene. The CDR3 DNA sequence: TGTGCCAGCTGGAGCGGTCTCTCCTACAATGAGCAGTTCTTC. This translates into CASWSGLSYNEQFF.

The J gene is TRBJ2-1, the V gene TRBV11-2, with TRBD2 matching 12 bases. Germline lookup yields CDR1 SGHAT and CDR2 FQNNGV. Trimming at V came to 4 bases and at J to 9 bases, leaving 10 bases not matched to a gene. This CDR3 spans 16 amino acids. CDR3 residues: CASSSWTSGVGGEQFF. DNA of the CDR3: TGTGCCAGCAGCTCCTGGACTAGCGGGGTAGGAGGTGAGCAGTTCTTC.

About this clone: This CDR3 is also generated by other DNA sequences in the sample. This rearrangement joins TRBV29-1 to TRBJ1-2; possible D gene TRBD1, 6 bases. The germline V gene encodes CDR1 SQVTM and CDR2 ANQGSEA. The CDR3 consists of 12 residues. V was clipped by 6 bases and J by 7 bases, with 15 bases between them. DNA for the CDR3: TGCAGCGTCATGGCGGGGGGCTTTGGCTACACCTTC. Translated, it gives CSVMAGGFGYTF.

The chain joins TRBV2 to TRBJ1-3, with D maybe TRBD1 (6 bases). Trimming shortened V by 5 bases and J by 0 bases, and 14 bases separated the two germline ends. Germline CDR1 and CDR2: SNHLY and FYNNEI. The CDR3 spans 16 residues. CDR3 residues: CASSYTGLASGNTIYF. Written as DNA, the CDR3 is TGTGCCAGCAGTTATACAGGGTTAGCCTCTGGAAACACCATATATTTT.

The chain joins TRBV19 to TRBJ1-4, with unresolved D. This CDR3 has 15 residues. Germline V gene sequence: CDR1 LNHDA, CDR2 SQIVND (reference sequence). Trimming took 3 bases from V and 5 from J, leaving 13 bases between them. CDR3 in amino acids: CASSMVAGINEKLFF. The CDR3 region has the DNA TGTGCCAGTAGTATGGTGGCGGGAATCAATGAAAAACTGTTTTTT.

V gene TRBV19 combines with J gene TRBJ1-5, with D tentatively TRBD1 (6 bases). Between the trimmed V and J ends, which lost 3 bases and 4 bases, there was a span of 13 bases. The CDR3 is 15 residues long. Germline loops: CDR1 LNHDA, CDR2 SQIVND (reference sequence). In nucleotides, the CDR3 is TGTGCCAGTAGTATTTCCCTGACAGGTAATCAGCCCCAGCATTTT. Translated: CASSISLTGNQPQHF.

For the CDR3, the DNA is TGTGCCAGCAGTACCCGACTCACAGATACGCAGTATTTT. As protein: CASSTRLTDTQYF. The genes are TRBV6-6 and TRBJ2-3; D is unresolved. The CDR3 has 13 amino acids. CDR1 is MNHNY, CDR2 SVGAGI, per germline (reference sequence). V lost 5 bases and J 2 bases, leaving 8 bases between the germline ends.

The count of this clone is one. V gene TRBV5-4 combines with J gene TRBJ1-1; 8 positions match TRBD1. The germline V gene has CDR1 SGHNT and CDR2 YYREEE (reference sequence). The CDR3 totals 16 residues. The junction had 14 bases not matched to a gene; V was cut back by 9 bases and J by 1 base. CDR3 nucleotide sequence: TGTGCCACTCAACCAGGGGGCCTGGGAGGGAACACTGAAGCTTTCTTT. The encoded protein is CATQPGGLGGNTEAFF.

V gene TRBV7-2 combines with J gene TRBJ1-1; 10 bases are a match to TRBD1. CDR1 is SGHTA, CDR2 FQGNSA, per germline. The CDR3 is made up of 15 amino acids. V lost 4 bases to trimming and J lost 2 bases; unmatched junction nucleotides: 4. The CDR3 is CASSSPTGGNTEAFF. Written as DNA, the CDR3 is TGTGCCAGCAGCTCACCGACAGGGGGCAACACTGAAGCTTTCTTT.